Listed below are T cell receptor beta chains from one sample, sequenced in a study of shared T cell receptors in the human thymus. Sequencing was performed with immunoSEQ multiplex PCR; in TCRdb, only in-frame clones are kept and a portion is missing. Of hundreds of thousands of clones detected, roughly 88% appear once; the ten largest clones hold roughly 0.01%. The same data also went into a second study, on human thymus T cells.

The sequenced sample consisted of thymocytes. The receptors shown here come from a girl less than two years old with a congenital heart defect. The CDR3 runs from the conserved cysteine through the conserved F or W. The D gene is left open where the match is weak. The size of a clone is reported for some rows only, either as once, few or many, or as a class for expanded clones.

size,D,length,V,J,DNA,CDR3
.,TRBD2,19,TRBV7-8,TRBJ2-3,TGTGCCAGCAGCCGAGCTCCCCGACTAGCGGGGGGGCGGGGAGATACGCAGTATTTT,CASSRAPRLAGGRGDTQYF
.,.,18,TRBV2,TRBJ2-3,TGTGCCAGCACCCCCCGGCGGACTAGGACAGGGACCACAGATACGCAGTATTTT,CASTPRRTRTGTTDTQYF
.,.,14,TRBV4-3,TRBJ2-1,TGCGCCAGCAGCCAAGACGGTTCGGGGAATGAGCAGTTCTTC,CASSQDGSGNEQFF
.,TRBD1,15,TRBV7-2,TRBJ2-7,TGTGCCAGCAGCTTAAGTGGGACAGATTCCTACGAGCAGTACTTC,CASSLSGTDSYEQYF
.,TRBD2,17,TRBV7-2,TRBJ2-4,TGTGCCAGCAGCTTAAAACATCATAGCGGGGAGTTAAACATTCAGTACTTC,CASSLKHHSGELNIQYF
.,TRBD1,16,TRBV5-1,TRBJ2-5,TGCGCCAGCAGCCCGCTTAGGGACAGCCAAGCAGAGACCCAGTACTTC,CASSPLRDSQAETQYF
.,TRBD1,18,TRBV5-1,TRBJ2-6,TGCGCCAGCAGCTTGGCCTTTGGGACAGGGGCGGGGGCCAACGTCCTGACTTTC,CASSLAFGTGAGANVLTF
.,TRBD1,15,TRBV29-1,TRBJ2-3,TGCAGCGTGGAGGACAGGGGGCATGACACAGATACGCAGTATTTT,CSVEDRGHDTDTQYF
.,TRBD2,20,TRBV14,TRBJ2-1,TGTGCCAGCAGCCAAGATTGTTTTCAGACTAGCGGGGTATTCCGCAATGAGCAGTTCTTC,CASSQDCFQTSGVFRNEQFF
few,.,12,TRBV7-2,TRBJ2-1,TGTGCCAGCAGCCACAAACCGAATGAGCAGTTCTTC,CASSHKPNEQFF
.,TRBD2,14,TRBV6-5,TRBJ2-5,TGTGCCAGCAGTTATGGGACTAGCGTGGAGACCCAGTACTTC,CASSYGTSVETQYF
.,TRBD1,16,TRBV4-3,TRBJ2-7,TGCGCCAGCAGCCAGGAACAGGGGGCGATTCCTCGAGAGCAGTACTTC,CASSQEQGAIPREQYF
.,.,15,TRBV27,TRBJ2-7,TGTGCCAGCAAGGGGGAACAGGGCAACTCCTACGAGCAGTACTTC,CASKGEQGNSYEQYF
.,.,14,TRBV15,TRBJ1-5,TGTGCCACCAGCAGAGACAGGGCGGGGCAGCCCCAGCATTTT,CATSRDRAGQPQHF
.,.,13,TRBV4-2,TRBJ2-7,TGTGCCAGCAGCCAATACTACCCCTACGAGCAGTACTTC,CASSQYYPYEQYF
.,TRBD1,16,TRBV5-5,TRBJ1-1,TGTGCCAGCAGCTTGGGGACCCGGACAGGGGGAACTGAAGCTTTCTTT,CASSLGTRTGGTEAFF
.,TRBD2,17,TRBV6-1,TRBJ2-5,TGTGCCAGCAGTGAAGAGCCCACTAGCGCAGTTGAAGAGACCCAGTACTTC,CASSEEPTSAVEETQYF
.,TRBD1,19,TRBV27,TRBJ1-6,TGTGCCAGCAGACACCCGGACAGGGGAGGCGATTTGGGGAATTCACCCCTCCACTTT,CASRHPDRGGDLGNSPLHF
.,TRBD1,14,TRBV10-2,TRBJ1-2,TGCGCCAGCAGTGAGGATGGGACAGGGGGTGGCTACACCTTC,CASSEDGTGGGYTF
.,.,13,TRBV7-6,TRBJ1-2,TGTGCCAGCAGCTTGGTCGGACAGTATGGCTACACCTTC,CASSLVGQYGYTF
few,.,13,TRBV7-9,TRBJ1-1,TGTGCCAGCAGGTCGGAGGGGAACACTGAAGCTTTCTTT,CASRSEGNTEAFF
.,.,15,TRBV28,TRBJ2-7,TGTGCCAGCAGTTTAAGCCTGGCAGCGGACTACGAGCAGTACTTC,CASSLSLAADYEQYF
.,TRBD1,19,TRBV15,TRBJ1-5,TGTGCCACCAGCAGAGATCCGGGAGGGGGCGCGGGATGGAATCAGCCCCAGCATTTT,CATSRDPGGGAGWNQPQHF
.,TRBD1,15,TRBV4-1,TRBJ1-1,TGCGCCAGCAGCCGGGAGGGACAGGGGTTCTCTGAAGCTTTCTTT,CASSREGQGFSEAFF
.,.,18,TRBV7-2,TRBJ2-1,TGTGCCAGCAGCTTCCCCGGGTTGGGGGGACCCTCCTACAATGAGCAGTTCTTC,CASSFPGLGGPSYNEQFF
.,TRBD2,18,TRBV5-5,TRBJ2-7,TGTGCCAGCAGCTTGGCCAAGACTAGCGGGGGGGCCGGCTACGAGCAGTACTTC,CASSLAKTSGGAGYEQYF
.,TRBD1,16,TRBV4-2,TRBJ1-2,TGTGCCAGCAGCCAAGCCCCGAACAGGGGGCTGGGCGGCTACACCTTC,CASSQAPNRGLGGYTF
.,.,14,TRBV6-5,TRBJ1-4,TGTGCCAGCAGTTACAAGAGAGCAAATGAAAAACTGTTTTTT,CASSYKRANEKLFF
.,.,15,TRBV7-8,TRBJ1-1,TGTGCCAGCAGCTCCCACAGGGAATTGAACACTGAAGCTTTCTTT,CASSSHRELNTEAFF
.,TRBD1,16,TRBV6-5,TRBJ2-1,TGTGCCAGCAGTTACTCAGACAGGGATAATTACAATGAGCAGTTCTTC,CASSYSDRDNYNEQFF
.,TRBD1,16,TRBV30,TRBJ1-1,TGTGCCTGGAGTTCGCGGACAGGGACGGTGAACACTGAAGCTTTCTTT,CAWSSRTGTVNTEAFF
.,TRBD1,17,TRBV4-1,TRBJ1-3,TGCGCCAGCAGCCAAGGAGCGGACAGGGTATCTGGAAACACCATATATTTT,CASSQGADRVSGNTIYF
once,TRBD1,13,TRBV12-5,TRBJ1-2,TGTGCTAGTGGGTTAGAGACAGGGGATGGCTACACCTTC,CASGLETGDGYTF
.,.,14,TRBV27,TRBJ2-2,TGTGCCAGCACCCCGAGAAGAAACACCGGGGAGCTGTTTTTT,CASTPRRNTGELFF
few,TRBD2,18,TRBV15,TRBJ2-1,TGTGCCACCAGCAGAGATCATGTCAGTACGGGGGGGCCGAATGAGCAGTTCTTC,CATSRDHVSTGGPNEQFF
once,.,14,TRBV7-4,TRBJ2-5,TGTGCCAGCAGCCCTCTCGAGGACCAAGAGACCCAGTACTTC,CASSPLEDQETQYF
.,TRBD2,16,TRBV9,TRBJ2-1,TGTGCCAGCAGCGTAATATCAGCGGGGGCCCCAAATGAGCAGTTCTTC,CASSVISAGAPNEQFF
once,.,16,TRBV7-9,TRBJ1-1,TGTGCCAGCAGCTTAGCGGGGATCGGGGTTCACACTGAAGCTTTCTTT,CASSLAGIGVHTEAFF
.,.,12,TRBV30,TRBJ2-3,TGTGCCTGGAGTGTAGGGGCAGATACGCAGTATTTT,CAWSVGADTQYF
.,TRBD1,17,TRBV5-1,TRBJ2-7,TGCGCCAGCAGCATCCGCCCCGACAGGGGGGAATCCTACGAGCAGTACTTC,CASSIRPDRGESYEQYF
.,TRBD1,14,TRBV7-9,TRBJ1-3,TGTGCCAGCAGCTTGGGGACAGGGAGCAACACCATATATTTT,CASSLGTGSNTIYF
once,.,15,TRBV19,TRBJ1-2,TGTGCCAGTAGTATCACAGGGCTTGGCCACTATGGCTACACCTTC,CASSITGLGHYGYTF
.,TRBD1,15,TRBV27,TRBJ2-2,TGTGCCAGCAGTCTGGACAGGGAGAACACCGGGGAGCTGTTTTTT,CASSLDRENTGELFF
few,.,17,TRBV4-3,TRBJ1-1,TGCGCCAGCAGCCAACGATGGGGGGGGAGTTTCGGCACTGAAGCTTTCTTT,CASSQRWGGSFGTEAFF
.,TRBD1,17,TRBV19,TRBJ2-7,TGTGCCAGTAGTATATCTGGTCTGGGGGACAGCGTATACGAGCAGTACTTC,CASSISGLGDSVYEQYF
.,TRBD1,17,TRBV27,TRBJ1-5,TGTGCCAGCAGTTCGGGACAGGCATATCTTAGCAATCAGCCCCAGCATTTT,CASSSGQAYLSNQPQHF
.,TRBD1,16,TRBV12-5,TRBJ1-2,TGTGCTAGTGGTTTGCCCACCCCTGGGACAGAAGATGGCTACACCTTC,CASGLPTPGTEDGYTF
.,TRBD1,17,TRBV15,TRBJ2-7,TGTGCCACCAGCGGGGGCCCGGGGGACAGGTCCTCCTACGAGCAGTACTTC,CATSGGPGDRSSYEQYF
.,.,10,TRBV29-1,TRBJ2-3,TGCAGCGGTATCACAGATACGCAGTATTTT,CSGITDTQYF
.,.,15,TRBV28,TRBJ1-2,TGTGCCAGCAGTCCCCTCACAGAGGGGGTGGATGGCTACACCTTC,CASSPLTEGVDGYTF
.,TRBD1,21,TRBV4-1,TRBJ2-2,TGCGCCAGCAGTCGGACAGGGGAGAAAAACCCAATATTCGCGAACACCGGGGAGCTGTTTTTT,CASSRTGEKNPIFANTGELFF
once,.,15,TRBV5-1,TRBJ1-5,TGCGCCAGCAGCTCCCACCCCGGGGGCAATCAGCCCCAGCATTTT,CASSSHPGGNQPQHF
once,TRBD1,16,TRBV7-9,TRBJ2-7,TGTGCCAGCAGCTTAGTAACGGGACAGGGACTAAGGGAGCAGTACTTC,CASSLVTGQGLREQYF
.,.,13,TRBV5-1,TRBJ1-2,TGCGCCAGCAGAGGGGCACTTGGACTAGGCTACACCTTC,CASRGALGLGYTF